This TCR beta chain was captured in a study of CXCR3-negative and CXCR3-positive naive CD8 T cells. Study-wide context: Collectively, the libraries yielded around 140 million TRB reads in total, at about 1.5 +/- 0.3 million per library.

Libraries of TRB cDNA were made by 5' RACE and carried UMIs. TCRdb re-called the 5' RACE reads and gives one entry per CDR3 protein, without DNA. This sample's clone table lists approximately 120,000 distinct CDR3 sequences. Turning to this clonotype: Its antigen is not identified.

Naive CD8+ T cells carried a CD45RO-CCR7+CD27+CD95- phenotype. General study points: Compared with CXCR3-negative naive cells, CXCR3-positive naive cells showed more hydrophobic TRB CDR3s. Researchers reported similar TRBV-TRBJ usage in naive CXCR3-negative and CXCR3-positive cells, though memory differed.

This clonotype originated in a human donor in good health. Some clones in this sample may be carry-over from other donors' samples. The sequenced sample consisted of naive CXCR3+ CD8+ T cells from blood. Regarding subset: CD45RO-CCR7+CD27+CD95- naive CD8+ T cells expressing CXCR3 (TNR3+).

Here the CDR3 reads CASSMIVNTEAFF. The chain links TRBV19 to TRBJ1-1. CDR3 length: 13 amino acids. Germline lookup yields CDR1 LNHDA and CDR2 SQIVND (reference sequence).